A selection of T cell receptor beta chains follows, all from one sample in a study of post-analysis software for immune sequencing data. A single record per CDR3 protein comes from TCRdb applying MiXCR to the PCR reads. The repertoire includes 750,000 to 950,000 distinct CDR3 sequences, roughly 50% of them detected once, and about 4.5% sits in the top ten. The sequenced sample consisted of blood. These receptors all stem from a girl aged 10 to 17 with multiple sclerosis. Each CDR3 is given with its conserved first and last residue. The order of the fields is J gene, D gene, V gene, clone size, CDR3 protein, CDR3 DNA. D genes are given only for firm matches. A clone size is listed for some rows: how often the clone was seen (once, few, many), or a class if it is expanded.

TRBJ2-7,-,TRBV7-9,-,CASSLSPGTSPSYEQYF,TGTGCCAGCAGCTTATCGCCAGGTACTTCCCCCTCCTACGAGCAGTACTTC
TRBJ2-7,-,TRBV4-1,few,CASSWATNYEQYF,TGCGCCAGCAGCTGGGCCACCAACTACGAGCAGTACTTC
TRBJ1-5,-,TRBV3-1,-,CASSQGQNQPQHF,TGTGCCAGCAGCCAAGGACAGAATCAGCCCCAGCATTTT
TRBJ2-1,TRBD2,TRBV29-1,-,CSVEPTVNSGRATNEQFF,TGCAGCGTTGAACCAACGGTGAATAGCGGGAGGGCCACGAATGAGCAGTTCTTC
TRBJ2-1,TRBD1,TRBV27,few,CASRSVGDRGNEQFF,TGTGCCAGTCGATCGGTGGGGGACAGGGGGAATGAGCAGTTCTTC
TRBJ1-6,-,TRBV7-9,once,CASSLEVQGDSPLHF,TGTGCCAGCAGCTTAGAGGTTCAAGGGGATTCACCCCTCCACTTT
TRBJ2-7,TRBD1,TRBV20-1,few,CSAPGQATPNEQYF,TGCAGTGCGCCGGGACAGGCCACCCCCAACGAGCAGTACTTC
TRBJ2-7,-,TRBV5-5,-,CASSVAGVPTLLYF,TGTGCCAGCAGCGTCGCAGGGGTTCCGACGCTATTGTACTTC
TRBJ2-7,TRBD2,TRBV7-9,-,CASSKGRAGGGSYEQYF,TGTGCCAGCAGCAAGGGACGAGCGGGAGGAGGTTCCTACGAGCAGTACTTC
TRBJ2-5,-,TRBV29-1,few,CSVKRDWGTYF,TGCAGCGTTAAACGGGACTGGGGGACGTACTTC
TRBJ2-7,TRBD1,TRBV28,-,CASSLLGQGAYEQYF,TGTGCCAGCAGTTTATTGGGACAGGGAGCCTACGAGCAGTACTTC